This T cell receptor (beta chain) was observed in a study of blood T cells in healthy people across ages (dated by TCRdb to the mid-2010s). Context from the whole study: In model experiments, template switching captured about one uniquely barcoded TCR beta cDNA molecule for every two T cells. The study measured age-related changes in TCR beta repertoire diversity using deep sequencing normalized with unique cDNA molecular identifiers. The donors were divided into four age groups: young (average around 15 years), middle-aged (approximately 39), aged (around 67) and long-lived (about 80). To avoid experimental bias, donors of different ages were spread randomly across the sequencing lanes. Two additional independent replicas of 1 million unique cDNA reads from the same blood draw were analyzed for two donors (one aged 18 to 30 and one aged 80 or older). Results and caveats for the whole study, not just this receptor: Since profiling was done on bulk unsorted PBMCs, naive and antigen-experienced compartments could not be conclusively compared. Donor CMV infection status was unknown, potentially confounding age-related changes in expanded clonotypes. The percentage of naive T cells measured by flow cytometry correlated strongly with observed TCR beta diversity. Estimates of total diversity from one million sequenced T cells were regarded as lower bounds and underestimates. The long-lived group showed more naive CD4+ T cells, fewer expanded clones and increased TCR diversity than the aged group, suggesting age selection. As age increased, observed TCR beta diversity per million T cells dropped in a roughly linear way, and a significant reduction was already evident by age about 40.

From the cysteine through the phenylalanine, the CDR3 covers 13 amino acids. Only the CDR3 region is kept as DNA, spanning 39 bases read in frame from base 1. At the junction V is shortened by 3 bases and J by 11 bases, with 14 bases in between. CDR1 MDHEN and CDR2 SYDVKM are derived from the germline V gene. This clonotype was found a few times. What this receptor recognizes is not known. No quality values exist for individual bases; no much larger clone is one base distant. Library preparation was by 5' RACE. The sequencing machine was an Illumina HiSeq 2500. A second 7 to 11 cycle PCR used a sample-barcoded 5' primer and a J-beta primer mix. Each TCR beta cDNA molecule received a unique molecular identifier from a template-switch 5' adaptor carrying 12 random nucleotides. Each sample yielded at least 2.5 million CDR3-containing paired-end reads. All of the RNA was converted into first-strand cDNA using the Mint cDNA synthesis kit, with a TRBC-specific oligonucleotide serving as the primer. Following uracil-DNA glycosylase treatment, all cDNA underwent a first 18-cycle PCR with the universal primers M1SS and BC2_uni_R. As for the authors' bioinformatics: Normalization of each sample was performed by random selection of 1 million high-quality reads, each carrying a distinct molecular identifier. Instead of being binned into consensus sequences, reads with shared molecular identifiers were discarded. MiTCR, set to a Q25 quality threshold and the strictest error-elimination algorithm, was used for CDR3 identification, clonotype clustering and error correction. A nonparametric unseen species model with Euler transformation was used to estimate lower-bound total TCR beta diversity. The raw public data were reprocessed by TCRdb itself: fastp quality trimming at Q25, MiXCR clonotype calling, in-frame beta chains only. Each entry is one CDR3 protein sequence, shown with its most common DNA and genes. TCRdb's processing, not the authors', yielded these V and J calls. For this sample there are hundreds of thousands of distinct CDR3 sequences; 20% to 25% appear just once. The leading ten clones occupy around 22% of the sample.

The approximately 39 donors, aged 6 to 90 years, were systemically healthy Caucasian individuals from Russia. About 10 milliliters of peripheral blood were collected from each donor into EDTA-treated Vacutainer tubes. Ficoll-Paque density-gradient centrifugation was used to isolate PBMCs, with at least 7 million per sample. Trizol reagent was used to extract total RNA from PBMCs, with at least 5.5 micrograms per sample. Naive CD45RAhigh/CD27high T cell percentages were measured by flow cytometry on a PBMC aliquot from every donor. Specimen: blood. The sequence was obtained from a man aged 65 to 85 in good health. This chain joins TRBV28 to TRBJ1-5; the D gene is not confidently resolved. The CDR3 region has the sequence CASSFQTESTQHF. The DNA sequence follows: TGTGCCAGCAGTTTCCAGACCGAATCGACCCAGCATTTT.